This T cell receptor beta chain was identified during a study of T cells in Graves' hyperthyroidism and ophthalmopathy. General study findings and limits: Blood also carried most thyroid clonotypes expanded above 0.001.

This clonotype was recorded many times. Its target is unknown. The study enrolled patients aged 18 to 65 with newly diagnosed hyperthyroidism of under 2 months' duration. Exclusions: uncontrolled infection, other autoimmune disease, pregnancy, lactation. Out of approximately 10 ml of fresh peripheral blood came the PBMCs. V dropped 7 bases and J dropped 3; count of bases not matched to a gene: 6. The CDR3 is 14 amino acids. Germline V CDR1 and CDR2: SNHLY, FYNNEI. What was amplified from RNA transcripts were TCR beta CDR3 regions. The primer set for the first-round RT-PCR of the TCR CDR3 was HTBI. TCRdb used MiXCR to reprocess the multiplex PCR reads, holding one entry per CDR3 protein. The profile covers about 360,000 distinct CDR3 sequences, with 13% appearing a single time and roughly 9.2% taken by the ten largest.

The receptor comes from a woman between 18 and 30 years old with Graves' hyperthyroidism. Sequenced input: blood. The chain combines TRBV2 with TRBJ2-1; 7 positions agree with TRBD2. Written as DNA, the CDR3 is TGTGCCAGCAATCGGGAGGCCGTCTACAATGAGCAGTTCTTC. This sequence encodes CASNREAVYNEQFF.